The 22 T cell receptor beta chains presented below share a single source sample, sequenced in a study of response to subunit inactivated influenza vaccine. TCRdb analysed the RT-PCR reads with MiXCR anew, one entry per CDR3 protein. Of approximately 570,000 distinct CDR3 sequences listed, approximately 7.6% are singletons. This material consisted of PBMCs from blood, taken around 25 months after vaccination. The receptors originated from a man in his fifties or sixties who received an inactivated influenza vaccine.

This clonotype was seen only a few times. This chain links TRBV23-1 with TRBJ1-4, with D perhaps matching TRBD1 (6 bases). TRBV23-1 counts as an open reading frame of uncertain function. Trimming stripped 3 bases from V and 3 bases from J, with 14 bases between. This CDR3 is built from 16 residues. The chain's CDR3 is CASSQAPRTANEKLFF. CDR3 coding DNA: TGCGCCAGCAGTCAGGCCCCCCGGACAGCTAATGAAAAACTGTTTTTT.

V usage is TRBV5-1 and J usage is TRBJ2-3, with a weak D call TRBD1 (5 bases). The ends were cut back, 9 bases at V and 2 bases at J, with 16 bases in the middle. The CDR3 has 14 residues. Germline V gene sequence: CDR1 SGHRS, CDR2 YFSETQ. CDR3: CATYQQAPTDTQYF. The CDR3 DNA is TGCGCCACTTATCAACAGGCTCCCACAGATACGCAGTATTTT. Full variable domain (missing parts from reference TRBV5-1 and TRBJ2-3): KAGVTQTPRYLIKTRGQQVTLSCSPISGHRSVSWYQQTPGQGLQFLFEYFSETQRNKGNFPGRFSGRQFSNSRSEMNVSTLELGDSALYLCATYQQAPTDTQYFGPGTRLTVL.

V and J are TRBV20-1 and TRBJ2-3; 13 bases are a match to TRBD2. Germline loops: CDR1 DFQATT, CDR2 SNEGSKA (reference sequence). The V gene end was trimmed by 3 bases and the J gene end by 2 bases; junction bases not matched to a gene: 5. The CDR3 totals 16 residues. CDR3 nucleotides: TGCAGTGCTAGGACCGGACTAGCGGGGGACACAGATACGCAGTATTTT. Residues: CSARTGLAGDTDTQYF.

This clonotype was detected a few times. The gene calls are TRBV5-1 and TRBJ2-7, with TRBD1 matching 10 bases. This CDR3 is 16 amino acids long. The germline V gene encodes CDR1 SGHRS and CDR2 YFSETQ. With 4 bases clipped from V and 5 bases from J, the junction kept 12 bases outside the gene matches. The CDR3 DNA follows: TGCGCCAGCAGCCCCACAGGACAGGGGGTTAAGGACGAGCAGTACTTC. It codes for CASSPTGQGVKDEQYF.

This clonotype has only a few counts. The chain employs TRBV28 and TRBJ1-5; a weak D match, TRBD1 (6 bases). Germline V gives CDR1 MDHEN, CDR2 SYDVKM. The CDR3 runs to 13 residues. Deletions cut 3 bases from V and 7 bases from J, with 10 bases between. The CDR3 nucleotides are TGTGCCAGCAGTTTTTGGGGGGCGCAGCCCCAGCATTTT. This gives the protein CASSFWGAQPQHF. Full variable domain (remainder filled in from reference TRBV28 and TRBJ1-5): DVKVTQSSRYLVKRTGEKVFLECVQDMDHENMFWYRQDPGLGLRLIYFSYDVKMKEKGDIPEGYSVSREKKERFSLILESASTNQTSMYLCASSFWGAQPQHFGDGTRLSIL.

This clonotype appeared many times. The chain joins TRBV20-1 to TRBJ2-2; 8 bases line up with TRBD2. CDR3 size: 16 residues. Germline assignment: CDR1 DFQATT and CDR2 SNEGSKA (reference sequence). V shed 0 bases, J shed 0 bases, and the junction held 3 bases outside the gene matches. CDR3: CSARDAGLANTGELFF. The CDR3 nucleotides read TGCAGTGCTAGAGATGCGGGACTAGCGAACACCGGGGAGCTGTTTTTT.

This clonotype occurred a few times. J is TRBJ2-2 and V is TRBV5-1; D gene uncertain. Trimming left V 6 bases short and J 4 bases short, with 7 bases between. The germline CDR1 and CDR2 sequences are SGHRS and YFSETQ. The CDR3 is 12 amino acids. The CDR3: CASKEFTGELFF. As DNA, the CDR3 is TGCGCCAGCAAGGAGTTCACCGGGGAGCTGTTTTTT.

This chain links TRBV25-1 with TRBJ2-5; D gene uncertain. Trimming stripped 5 bases from V and 7 bases from J, with 5 bases between. Germline CDR1 reads MGHDK; CDR2 reads SYGVNS. This CDR3 is 10 amino acids long. In DNA form, the CDR3 reads TGTGCCAGCAGTCGAGCGACCCAGTACTTC. Encoded protein: CASSRATQYF.

This clonotype was observed a handful of times. This rearrangement joins TRBV10-3 to TRBJ2-5, with D perhaps TRBD1 (5 bases). Trimming took off 6 bases at V and 0 bases at J, with 11 bases between the two ends. The CDR3 loop spans 14 amino acids. Germline V gives CDR1 ENHRY, CDR2 SYGVKD. This CDR3 is CAIREDSYQETQYF. The CDR3 DNA reads TGTGCCATCAGGGAAGACAGCTACCAAGAGACCCAGTACTTC.

This clonotype turned up a few times. CDR3 bases: TGTGCCAGCAGCTTAGTTTTTGCACACGTCCCAGATACGCAGTATTTT. Amino acids: CASSLVFAHVPDTQYF. The rearrangement uses TRBV7-2 and TRBJ2-3; no clear D. Germline values: CDR1 SGHTA, CDR2 FQGNSA. V shed 1 base and J shed 4 bases, with 15 bases lying between them. This CDR3 comprises 16 residues.

This clonotype showed up many times. The rearrangement uses TRBV6-6 and TRBJ1-1; 8 bases fit TRBD1. Germline CDR1 MNHNY, CDR2 SVGAGI (reference sequence). J was trimmed by 3 bases and V by 10 bases; bases with no gene match: 7. This CDR3 comprises 13 residues. CDR3 region: CAILDRGHTEAFF. The CDR3 nucleotides are TGTGCCATCCTAGACAGGGGTCACACTGAAGCTTTCTTT.

This clonotype came up many times. The chain is built from TRBV7-2 and TRBJ2-2; possible D gene TRBD2, 5 bases. Trimming removed 5 bases at V and 7 bases at J, with 20 bases between. CDR1 SGHTA and CDR2 FQGNSA come from the germline V gene. The CDR3 spans 16 residues. This chain's CDR3 is CASSPLATTTFGELFF. As DNA, the CDR3 is TGTGCCAGCAGCCCCCTCGCGACTACAACTTTCGGGGAGCTGTTTTTT.

This clonotype showed up many times. The genes are TRBV7-2 and TRBJ2-4, with TRBD1 matching over 11 bases. This CDR3 is 15 amino acids long. With V trimmed by 5 bases and J by 3 bases, 3 bases remained unmatched. Germline CDR1 and CDR2: SGHTA and FQGNSA. CDR3 DNA: TGTGCCAGCAGCCCGGGACAGGGGGGCAAAAACATTCAGTACTTC. It is translated as CASSPGQGGKNIQYF.

The chain joins TRBV5-1 to TRBJ2-1, with 10 bases fitting TRBD1. V shed 4 bases and J 9 bases; nucleotides not matched to a gene: 10. Per the germline V gene, CDR1 is SGHRS and CDR2 is YFSETQ. This CDR3 has 15 residues. The CDR3 here is CASSRDRQGAGEQFF. The CDR3 nucleotides read TGCGCCAGCAGCCGGGACCGACAGGGGGCGGGTGAGCAGTTCTTC.

A word on this clonotype: Given a much more abundant clone one base away, this may be a read error. The V gene is TRBV21-1, the J gene TRBJ2-3; TRBD2 reflects the table's D call only, with no check against the DNA. TRBV21-1 has pseudogene status. The CDR3 contains 18 residues. The CDR3 sequence is CANSKQKGLAGDTDTQYF. DNA for the CDR3: TGTGCCAACAGCAAACAGAAGGGACTAGCGGGAGACACAGATACGCAGTATTTT.

CDR3 loop: CASSRSRNRGEQYF. CDR3 sequence (DNA): TGCGCCAGCAGTCGGTCCCGAAACAGGGGTGAGCAGTACTTC. The rearrangement links TRBV10-1 to TRBJ2-7; 7 nucleotides match TRBD1. With V trimmed by 5 bases and J by 7 bases, 11 bases remained unmatched. This CDR3 comprises 14 residues. Germline V CDR1 and CDR2: WNHNN, SYGVQD (reference sequence).

This clonotype came up many times. The V call is TRBV12-3 or TRBV12-4, the J call TRBJ1-1, with D perhaps matching TRBD1 (6 bases). This CDR3 is 14 amino acids long. With 3 bases removed from V and 6 bases from J, the gap between germline ends came to 14 bases. CDR3 sequence reads: CASSLTGGVSEAFF. The CDR3 DNA reads TGTGCCAGCAGTTTGACGGGGGGCGTTTCTGAAGCTTTCTTT.

This clonotype appeared many times. This chain uses TRBV15 with TRBJ2-3; D unclear. V was trimmed by 1 base and J by 5 bases, leaving 10 bases between them. Germline assignment: CDR1 LNHNV and CDR2 YYDKDF (reference sequence). The CDR3 runs 14 residues. The CDR3 is CATSRVSRVDTQYF. CDR3 nucleotide sequence: TGTGCCACCAGCAGAGTGTCTAGAGTAGATACGCAGTATTTT.

Worth noting for this clonotype: It may be a read error: a sequence one base away is much more abundant. The chain is built from TRBV15 and TRBJ1-6; D is possibly TRBD1 (5 bases). The CDR3 extends over 14 amino acids. CDR1 is LNHNV, CDR2 YYDKDF, per germline (reference sequence). DNA of the CDR3: TGTGCCATCAGCAGGAGACAGACTAATTCACCCCTCCACTTT. This sequence encodes CAISRRQTNSPLHF.

This clonotype showed up many times. This chain connects TRBV7-9 to TRBJ2-7; 12 bases are shared with TRBD1. The CDR3 length is 16 residues. Per the germline V gene, CDR1 is SEHNR and CDR2 is FQNEAQ (reference sequence). Trimming took 5 bases from V and 4 from J; bases not matched to a gene: 9. CDR3 amino acids: CASSMIPGQGAYEQYF. In DNA, the CDR3 is TGTGCCAGCAGCATGATACCGGGACAGGGGGCATACGAGCAGTACTTC.

In this sample, this clonotype turned up many times. The chain has TRBV5-1 and TRBJ2-7; D is ambiguous. The CDR3 runs 13 residues. The V gene lost 6 bases and the J gene lost 1 base, with 11 bases spanning the gap. Germline lookup yields CDR1 SGHRS and CDR2 YFSETQ. CDR3 loop: CASNDGTSYEQYF. Written as DNA, the CDR3 is TGCGCCAGCAATGATGGCACATCCTACGAGCAGTACTTC. Together with reference TRBV5-1 and TRBJ2-7, the CDR3 gives the full variable domain: KAGVTQTPRYLIKTRGQQVTLSCSPISGHRSVSWYQQTPGQGLQFLFEYFSETQRNKGNFPGRFSGRQFSNSRSEMNVSTLELGDSALYLCASNDGTSYEQYFGPGTRLTVT.

The V call is TRBV20-1, the J call TRBJ2-7, with 13 bases identical to TRBD2. CDR3 size: 15 residues. The germline V gene encodes CDR1 DFQATT and CDR2 SNEGSKA (reference sequence). V lost 5 bases and J lost 7; bases outside the gene matches: 11. DNA of the CDR3: TGCAGTGCTGGACTAGCGGGAGCATTGTCGAGGGAGCAGTACTTC. Its protein product is CSAGLAGALSREQYF.